This T cell receptor beta chain was recovered during a study of blood T cell repertoires in COVID-19. The germline CDR1 and CDR2 sequences are SQVTM and ANQGSEA. The CDR3 spans 15 residues. V shed 4 bases, J shed 2 bases, and the junction held 10 bases outside the gene matches. Sequenced by immunoSEQ multiplex PCR; TCRdb stores in-frame clones only, minus some. The data contain under 90,000 clones, over 70% of them singletons. The chain is built from TRBV29-1 and TRBJ2-7, with 8 bases that match TRBD1. Material for sequencing was peripheral blood. This clonotype was obtained from a man aged 50 or older with active or convalescent COVID-19. CDR3 bases: TGCAGCGTTGTAAGGGGGACAGGCCGCGCCTACGAGCAGTACTTC. Its translation: CSVVRGTGRAYEQYF.